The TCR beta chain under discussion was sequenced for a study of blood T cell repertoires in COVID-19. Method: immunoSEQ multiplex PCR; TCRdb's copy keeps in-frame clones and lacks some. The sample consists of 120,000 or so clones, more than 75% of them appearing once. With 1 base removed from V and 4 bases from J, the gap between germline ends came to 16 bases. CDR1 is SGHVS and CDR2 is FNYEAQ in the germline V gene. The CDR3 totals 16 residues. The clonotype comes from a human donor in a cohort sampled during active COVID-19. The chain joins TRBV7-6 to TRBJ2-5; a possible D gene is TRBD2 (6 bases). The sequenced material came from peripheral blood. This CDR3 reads CASSLEFGGLGETQYF. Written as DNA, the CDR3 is TGTGCCAGCAGCTTAGAGTTTGGAGGGTTAGGAGAGACCCAGTACTTC.